These T cell receptor beta chains were read from a single sample in a study of blood T cell repertoires in COVID-19. Here immunoSEQ multiplex PCR was the method, and the copy in TCRdb shows in-frame clones only, minus some. The sample lists hundreds of thousands of clones, roughly nine tenths seen once, with roughly 1% in the top ten. The sample was PBMCs or T cells enriched from blood (not recorded which). Receptors were obtained from a man between 18 and 35 years old who had recovered from COVID-19. Both conserved end residues are part of each CDR3. Fields, in order: J gene, V gene, clone size, D gene, CDR3 DNA, CDR3 protein. A D gene is named only where the DNA matches it firmly. Size is omitted from some rows. Given values are once, few, many or a class for expanded clones.

TRBJ1-2,TRBV5-1,.,.,TGCGCCAGCAGCTTCAGTTCAGCGAACAACTATGGCTACACCTTC,CASSFSSANNYGYTF
TRBJ2-1,TRBV4-1,.,TRBD1,TGCGCCAGCAGCCAAGAGCGCGAGGCGGCAGGGGGCAAGAATGAGCAGTTCTTC,CASSQEREAAGGKNEQFF
TRBJ2-5,TRBV5-1,.,TRBD1,TGCGCCAGCAGCTTAGGGGGCATCCAAGAGACCCAGTACTTC,CASSLGGIQETQYF
TRBJ2-2,TRBV7-9,.,TRBD2,TGTGCCAGCAGCTTCCTCCTTTTGCGGGAGGGTCGGTCCGGGGAGCTGTTTTTT,CASSFLLLREGRSGELFF
TRBJ1-2,TRBV18,.,TRBD1,TGTGCCAGCTCACCGGGGACAGATAACTATGGCTACACCTTC,CASSPGTDNYGYTF
TRBJ2-1,TRBV5-5,few,.,TGTGCCAGCAGCTTGTCGGTGAGCTCCTACAATGAGCAGTTCTTC,CASSLSVSSYNEQFF
TRBJ1-5,TRBV28,.,.,TGTGCCAGCAGTTGGGATTTGGCAAGGGGAAGTCAGCCCCAGCATTTT,CASSWDLARGSQPQHF
TRBJ2-1,TRBV5-1,.,.,TGCGCCAGCAGCTTGGGGGAGAGGCGACTAGACCCTGGGGGAAATGAGCAGTTCTTC,CASSLGERRLDPGGNEQFF
TRBJ1-2,TRBV18,.,.,TGTGCCAGCTCACCACCGTTCATTCAGGGTAGAATGGATGGCTACACCTTC,CASSPPFIQGRMDGYTF
TRBJ1-2,TRBV20-1,.,.,TGCAGTGCTAGTATGGAGGGGATTTTCTATGGCTACACCTTC,CSASMEGIFYGYTF
TRBJ1-5,TRBV6-1,.,TRBD1,TGTGCCAGCAGTGAAGCAGGGACAGGGGGGAATCAGCCCCAGCATTTT,CASSEAGTGGNQPQHF
TRBJ1-6,TRBV5-4,.,.,TGTGCCAGCAGCACAAGGACAGAGAATAATTCACCCCTCCACTTT,CASSTRTENNSPLHF
TRBJ2-5,TRBV20-1,.,TRBD1,TGCAGTGCTAGTTCATATGGGACAGGGAAAGAGACCCAGTACTTC,CSASSYGTGKETQYF
TRBJ2-7,TRBV6-2/TRBV6-3,few,.,TGTGCCAGCAGTTACGGAGCCAACTACGAGCAGTACTTC,CASSYGANYEQYF
TRBJ1-1,TRBV15,.,.,TGTGCCACCAGCAGAGATTTGCGGAACACTGAAGCTTTCTTT,CATSRDLRNTEAFF
TRBJ2-2,TRBV5-4,.,.,TGTGCCAGCAGCATCGACTCCACCCCTAACACCGGGGAGCTGTTTTTT,CASSIDSTPNTGELFF
TRBJ2-3,TRBV10-3,.,TRBD2,TGTGCCATCAGTCTAGCGGGGGGCACAGATACGCAGTATTTT,CAISLAGGTDTQYF
TRBJ1-5,TRBV19,.,TRBD1,TGTGCCAGTAGTCCCCGGGGCAGGGGGTGGGGTCAGCCCCAGCATTTT,CASSPRGRGWGQPQHF
TRBJ1-2,TRBV5-4,.,.,TGTGCCAGCAGCAGGCCCTTTACGGGAGTAAACTATGGCTACACCTTC,CASSRPFTGVNYGYTF
TRBJ2-1,TRBV24-1,.,.,TGTGCCACCAGTGATTTGCAGGGCCAGGGAAACAATGAGCAGTTCTTC,CATSDLQGQGNNEQFF
TRBJ2-7,TRBV6-1,.,.,TGTGCCAGCAGTGAAGTAACGGGGTACGAGCAGTACTTC,CASSEVTGYEQYF
TRBJ2-7,TRBV19,.,.,TGTGCCAGTCAAGCACATAAGGAAAACAGGGAACCTACCTACGAGCAGTACTTC,CASQAHKENREPTYEQYF
TRBJ1-1,TRBV7-9,.,.,TGTGCCAGCAGCTTAGAACAGTTGAACACTGAAGCTTTCTTT,CASSLEQLNTEAFF
TRBJ2-7,TRBV5-1,.,.,.,CASSLFRGRDSPYEQYF
TRBJ2-7,TRBV11-2,.,.,TGTGCCAGCAGCTTATGGGGTAGCGACGGCGACGAGCAGTACTTC,CASSLWGSDGDEQYF
TRBJ2-1,TRBV7-3,.,.,TGTGCCAGCAGCTTCCTAGGGGGACATGAGCAGTTCTTC,CASSFLGGHEQFF
TRBJ2-3,TRBV4-1,.,.,TGCGCCAGCAGCCTCTCGACCGGGACAAGCACAGATACGCAGTATTTT,CASSLSTGTSTDTQYF
TRBJ1-1,TRBV6-5,.,.,TGTGCCAGCAGGGGGCAGAGCCTAATGAACACTGAAGCTTTCTTT,CASRGQSLMNTEAFF
TRBJ1-6,TRBV6-1,.,TRBD1,TGTGCCAGCAGTGAGGTAATGGGGAAGTACCAGGGGGCGGATAATTCACCCCTCCACTTT,CASSEVMGKYQGADNSPLHF
TRBJ1-2,TRBV24-1,few,.,TGTGCCACCAGTGATAACAGGGAAACAGGCGGCTACACCTTC,CATSDNRETGGYTF
TRBJ2-2,TRBV3-1/TRBV3-2,.,TRBD1,TGTGCCAGCAGCCCTTCCGGGACAGGGCCCACCGGGGAGCTGTTTTTT,CASSPSGTGPTGELFF
TRBJ1-2,TRBV28,.,TRBD1,TGTGCCAGCAGTTTGGGGACAGACTATGGCTACACCTTC,CASSLGTDYGYTF
TRBJ2-1,TRBV5-1,.,TRBD1,TGCGCCAGCAGCGCCGGGACAGGGGGATTCAATGAGCAGTTCTTC,CASSAGTGGFNEQFF
TRBJ2-1,TRBV19,.,.,TGTGCCAGTAGTTCTCCTAAGGGGGGGCTGTCCTACAATGAGCAGTTCTTC,CASSSPKGGLSYNEQFF
TRBJ2-2,TRBV29-1,.,.,TGCAGCGCCCCGGGTAGAGTCGGGGAGCTGTTTTTT,CSAPGRVGELFF
TRBJ2-1,TRBV12-5,.,.,TGTGCTAGTGGTTTGACAGGCCGGCGTGAGCAGTTCTTC,CASGLTGRREQFF
TRBJ2-1,TRBV20-1,.,TRBD2,TGCAGTGCTAGTAGGCCTAGCGGGTACAATGAGCAGTTCTTC,CSASRPSGYNEQFF
TRBJ1-4,TRBV14,.,.,TGTGCCAGCAGCCTTTTTACAGGGGAAAAACTGTTTTTT,CASSLFTGEKLFF
TRBJ2-3,TRBV19,few,.,TGTGCCAGTAGTAGCGGGCGGATCACAGATACGCAGTATTTT,CASSSGRITDTQYF
TRBJ1-5,TRBV12-3/TRBV12-4,.,.,TGTGCCAGCAGTTTCCGTGGCAATCAGCCCCAGCATTTT,CASSFRGNQPQHF
TRBJ1-2,TRBV13,.,.,TGTGCCAGCAGCCTCCGTGGGGCGACCAACTATGGCTACACCTTC,CASSLRGATNYGYTF
TRBJ2-7,TRBV19,.,TRBD1,TGTGCCAGTAGTATAGTTACAGGGGGCGCCTCCTACGAGCAGTACTTC,CASSIVTGGASYEQYF
TRBJ1-1,TRBV20-1,.,.,TGCAGTGCCACTAGTCGGACTGAAGCTTTCTTT,CSATSRTEAFF
TRBJ1-3,TRBV5-1,.,TRBD1,TGCGCCAGCAGCCCTCCGGGACAGGGAATCGCCAACACCATATATTTT,CASSPPGQGIANTIYF
TRBJ1-5,TRBV2,.,.,TGTGCCAGCTATGGTGGGGGAGGACAGCCCCAGCATTTT,CASYGGGGQPQHF
TRBJ2-2,TRBV10-3,once,.,TGTGCCATCAGTGAGTTGATAAGTAGGAACACCGGGGAGCTGTTTTTT,CAISELISRNTGELFF
TRBJ2-3,TRBV5-6,.,TRBD1,TGTGCCAGCAGCTTCAGGACAGGGACAGATACGCAGTATTTT,CASSFRTGTDTQYF
TRBJ1-1,TRBV7-8,.,.,TGTGCCAGCAGCAGGCAGCCCGGGACTGAAGCTTTCTTT,CASSRQPGTEAFF
TRBJ1-2,TRBV18,.,TRBD1,TGTGCCAGCTCACCACCCTCGATAGGGGGCTCCTATGGCTACACCTTC,CASSPPSIGGSYGYTF
TRBJ1-6,TRBV4-1,.,TRBD1,TGCGCCAGCAGCACCCGGGACAGTAATTCACCCCTCCACTTT,CASSTRDSNSPLHF
TRBJ2-5,TRBV5-1,.,TRBD2,TGCGCCAGCAGCTTGGGAGGAGCGGGGGAACAAGAGACCCAGTACTTC,CASSLGGAGEQETQYF